This section outlines one TCR beta chain sequence together with its context. What it recognizes is unknown. V was pared by 0 bases and J by 2 bases, with 10 bases between. Germline V gene sequence: CDR1 GTSNPN, CDR2 SVGIG (reference sequence). The CDR3 runs to 14 residues. This entry is derived from a study of cytomegalovirus exposure and HLA in healthy donors. Study-level findings and limits: Some public TCRs appeared in many individuals, while most sequences were rare. Sequence variants that were highly shared formed a cluster that was likely a sequencing artifact. Later analysis associated a missense DCLRE1C variant with TCR beta V- and J-gene trimming.

The PCR contained 60 Vbeta and 13 Jbeta primers. Here immunoSEQ multiplex PCR was the method, and the copy in TCRdb shows in-frame clones only, minus some. The sample contains around 200,000 clones, 79% of which appear only once. Input material: PBMCs. This receptor was obtained from a woman aged 45 to 65 in good health and CMV-seronegative. The rearrangement joins TRBV30 to TRBJ1-1; D uncertain. CDR3 sequence: CAWSVGEANTEAFF. DNA for the CDR3: TGTGCCTGGAGTGTTGGAGAGGCCAACACTGAAGCTTTCTTT.